The 27 T cell receptor beta chains in this list originate from one sample, sequenced in a study of blood T cell repertoires in COVID-19. This table comes from immunoSEQ multiplex PCR, and its TCRdb copy is limited to in-frame clones, with some not included. The sample includes approximately 100,000 clones, approximately 81% of them seen just once. Sequenced material: peripheral blood. The receptors derive from a human donor in a cohort sampled during active COVID-19.

The J gene is TRBJ2-6, the V gene TRBV5-1; tentatively, D is TRBD2 (6 bases). Between the trimmed V and J ends, which lost 0 bases and 4 bases, there was a span of 11 bases. The germline CDR1 and CDR2 sequences are SGHRS and YFSETQ. CDR3 length: 16 amino acids. The CDR3 sequence: CASSLGRETGANVLTF. The DNA of the CDR3 is TGCGCCAGCAGCTTGGGGAGGGAGACGGGGGCCAACGTCCTGACTTTC. Supplemented by reference TRBV5-1 and TRBJ2-6, the full variable domain reads KAGVTQTPRYLIKTRGQQVTLSCSPISGHRSVSWYQQTPGQGLQFLFEYFSETQRNKGNFPGRFSGRQFSNSRSEMNVSTLELGDSALYLCASSLGRETGANVLTFGAGSRLTVL.

The chain joins TRBV28 to TRBJ2-7; D might be TRBD1 (6 bases). CDR1 and CDR2 (germline): MDHEN, SYDVKM. This CDR3 spans 14 amino acids. Trimming stripped 2 bases from V and 1 base from J, with 9 bases between. The CDR3 DNA reads as TGTGCCAGCAGTTTAGTAGGACAGTCCTACGAGCAGTACTTC. Translated, it gives CASSLVGQSYEQYF.

V gene TRBV6-1 combines with J gene TRBJ2-3; 10 nucleotides match TRBD2. Germline CDR1 is MNHNS and CDR2 is SASEGT. This CDR3 has 16 amino acids. The V and J ends lost 0 bases and 8 bases, in that order; junction bases with no gene match: 8. The CDR3, as DNA: TGTGCCAGCAGTGAAGCCCCACTAGCGGGGCGTGTTACGCAGTATTTT. Encoded protein: CASSEAPLAGRVTQYF.

This clone has more than one count but fewer than ten. The genes are TRBV19 and TRBJ2-7; a possible D gene is TRBD1 (5 bases). Germline V CDR1 and CDR2: LNHDA, SQIVND (reference sequence). Trimming took off 9 bases at V and 5 bases at J, with 14 bases between the two ends. The CDR3 runs 12 residues. The CDR3 DNA is TGTGCCAGCCCCACAGGAGCCGACGAGCAGTACTTC. Translation gives CASPTGADEQYF.

J is TRBJ1-1 and V is TRBV27; TRBD1 matches at 8 bases. CDR1 is MNHEY, CDR2 SMNVEV, per germline (reference sequence). Germline trimming cut 6 bases from V and 1 base from J; bases unmatched to any gene: 10. The CDR3 has 16 amino acids. CDR3 residues: CASSEITGGQNTEAFF. DNA of the CDR3: TGTGCCAGCAGCGAGATTACAGGGGGGCAGAACACTGAAGCTTTCTTT.

The chain combines TRBV6-1 with TRBJ1-4; 8 bases align to TRBD1. The junction had 17 bases not matched to a gene; V was cut back by 4 bases and J by 10 bases. The CDR3 covers 17 residues. Germline lookup yields CDR1 MNHNS and CDR2 SASEGT. The DNA of the CDR3 is TGTGCCAGCAGTGCACACAGGGGGTCTGACCCCGGTGGAAAACTGTTTTTT. It encodes CASSAHRGSDPGGKLFF.

As concerns this clone: Other DNA sequences in the sample encode the same CDR3. This chain connects TRBV12-3 or TRBV12-4 to TRBJ2-2; D is unresolved. This CDR3 contains 13 residues. V lost 1 base and J 6 bases, leaving 6 bases between the germline ends. CDR3 nucleotide sequence: TGTGCCAGCAGTTTAGGAGGTGCCGGGGAGCTGTTTTTT. This encodes CASSLGGAGELFF.

The chain uses TRBV5-1 and TRBJ1-3, with TRBD1 matching over 8 bases. The V segment lost 2 bases and the J segment 9 bases; nucleotides outside the gene matches: 10. CDR3 length equals 15 residues. CDR1 is SGHRS and CDR2 is YFSETQ in the germline V gene. The CDR3 region is CASSLTQGAGSTIYF. In nucleotides, the CDR3 is TGCGCCAGCAGCTTAACTCAGGGGGCAGGGAGCACCATATATTTT. Complete variable domain (other parts from reference TRBV5-1 and TRBJ1-3): KAGVTQTPRYLIKTRGQQVTLSCSPISGHRSVSWYQQTPGQGLQFLFEYFSETQRNKGNFPGRFSGRQFSNSRSEMNVSTLELGDSALYLCASSLTQGAGSTIYFGEGSWLTVV.

This clone was seen only a few times. The gene calls are TRBV5-1 and TRBJ2-7; 8 positions match TRBD1. Germline CDR1 reads SGHRS; CDR2 reads YFSETQ. Unmatched junction bases numbered 4, after V lost 5 bases and J lost 0 bases. The CDR3 consists of 14 residues. CDR3 loop: CASSPQGDSYEQYF. For the CDR3, the DNA is TGCGCCAGCAGTCCACAGGGGGACTCCTACGAGCAGTACTTC. Complete variable domain (other parts from reference TRBV5-1 and TRBJ2-7): KAGVTQTPRYLIKTRGQQVTLSCSPISGHRSVSWYQQTPGQGLQFLFEYFSETQRNKGNFPGRFSGRQFSNSRSEMNVSTLELGDSALYLCASSPQGDSYEQYFGPGTRLTVT.

The genes are TRBV18 and TRBJ1-2, with 9 bases that match TRBD1. J gave up 2 bases and V 3 bases, and 7 bases lay outside the gene matches. CDR3 size: 16 residues. CDR1 is KGHSH, CDR2 LQKENI, per germline. The CDR3 bases are TGTGCCAGCTCACCCTCGAAGACAGGGGGAAACTATGGCTACACCTTC. Translation gives CASSPSKTGGNYGYTF.

The chain recombines TRBV5-1 with TRBJ2-3; 7 bases fit TRBD2. Germline trimming cut 4 bases from V and 0 bases from J; bases unmatched to any gene: 2. CDR1 is SGHRS and CDR2 is YFSETQ in the germline V gene. This CDR3 comprises 14 residues. CDR3 sequence reads: CASSEAGSTDTQYF. The CDR3 DNA is TGCGCCAGCAGCGAAGCGGGGAGCACAGATACGCAGTATTTT.

The chain is built from TRBV2 and TRBJ2-7, with 7 bases lining up with TRBD1. Germline V gene lookup returns CDR1 SNHLY and CDR2 FYNNEI. This CDR3 region has 14 residues. After removal of 4 bases from V and 0 bases from J, the junction contained 3 bases not matched to a gene. The DNA of the CDR3 is TGTGCCAGCAGTGGGCAGGGGGTCTCCTACGAGCAGTACTTC. Translation: CASSGQGVSYEQYF.

Concerning this clone itself: The sample contains more than one DNA sequence encoding this CDR3. The chain has TRBV5-1 and TRBJ2-1; maybe TRBD2 (6 bases). V lost 0 bases to trimming and J lost 0 bases, with 7 bases between them. The length of the CDR3 is 15 residues. Germline lookup yields CDR1 SGHRS and CDR2 YFSETQ. CDR3: CASSLETSSYNEQFF. The CDR3 DNA is TGCGCCAGCAGCTTGGAGACTAGCTCCTACAATGAGCAGTTCTTC.

This rearrangement joins TRBV7-9 to TRBJ2-1; D might be TRBD1 (7 bases). V shed 5 bases and J shed 7 bases, with 18 bases lying between them. CDR1 SEHNR and CDR2 FQNEAQ come from the germline V gene (reference sequence). The CDR3 length is 15 residues. The CDR3 coding sequence is TGTGCCAGCAGCGGGAGGCAGGGGGTTAGGAATGAGCAGTTCTTC. Protein sequence: CASSGRQGVRNEQFF.

The V gene is TRBV4-3, the J gene TRBJ1-5; possible D gene TRBD1, 5 bases. This CDR3 is built from 15 residues. Germline assignment: CDR1 LGHNA and CDR2 YSLEER. V lost 2 bases and J 0 bases, leaving 8 bases between the germline ends. CDR3 protein: CASSQTGYSNQPQHF. The CDR3 region has the DNA TGCGCCAGCAGCCAAACAGGTTATAGCAATCAGCCCCAGCATTTT.

V is TRBV3-1 (or the pseudogene TRBV3-2) and J is TRBJ2-3, with 8 bases fitting TRBD2. Germline values: CDR1 LGHDT, CDR2 YNNKEL (reference sequence). This CDR3 is built from 14 residues. V trimming: 4 bases; J trimming: 1 base; junction bases outside the gene matches: 1. The CDR3 region is CASSLRGGTDTQYF. CDR3 nucleotide sequence: TGTGCCAGCAGCCTGCGGGGGGGCACAGATACGCAGTATTTT.

The V gene is TRBV12-3 or TRBV12-4, the J gene TRBJ2-2, with D tentatively TRBD2 (5 bases). The germline V and J ends were trimmed by 7 bases and 7 bases, with 7 bases remaining between them. The CDR3 contains 11 residues. The CDR3 DNA reads TGTGCCAGCACGGGGAGCGGGGAGCTGTTTTTT. Its translation is CASTGSGELFF.

The sample holds one count of this clone. CDR3 residues: CASSNDRSTDTQYF. CDR3 bases: TGCGCCAGCAGCAATGACAGATCCACAGATACGCAGTATTTT. This chain connects TRBV5-1 to TRBJ2-3; D may be TRBD1 (5 bases). V dropped 4 bases and J dropped 2 bases, with 11 bases sitting between them. Germline loops: CDR1 SGHRS, CDR2 YFSETQ. The CDR3 is 14 residues long.

The chain carries TRBV7-9 and TRBJ2-7; D may be TRBD2 (6 bases). This CDR3 is 12 amino acids long. Germline V gene sequence: CDR1 SEHNR, CDR2 FQNEAQ (reference sequence). With 3 bases removed from V and 12 bases from J, the gap between germline ends came to 15 bases. Here the CDR3 DNA reads TGTGCCAGCAGCTTCCCAGGGACTGGCGGGTACTTC. Protein product: CASSFPGTGGYF.

The gene calls are TRBV19 and TRBJ2-7; 7 bases are shared with TRBD2. Trimming at V came to 3 bases and at J to 4 bases, leaving 3 bases not matched to a gene. This CDR3 region has 13 residues. Germline assignment: CDR1 LNHDA and CDR2 SQIVND (reference sequence). The CDR3 DNA is TGTGCCAGTAGTATCGGACTAGGGTACGAGCAGTACTTC. Amino acids: CASSIGLGYEQYF. The full variable domain, rest sourced from reference TRBV19 and TRBJ2-7, is DGGITQSPKYLFRKEGQNVTLSCEQNLNHDAMYWYRQDPGQGLRLIYYSQIVNDFQKGDIAEGYSVSREKKESFPLTVTSAQKNPTAFYLCASSIGLGYEQYFGPGTRLTVT.

The chain carries TRBV7-2 and TRBJ1-2; TRBD1 matches at 9 bases. From germline, CDR1 is SGHTA and CDR2 FQGNSA. The CDR3 spans 15 residues. V shed 6 bases and J 3 bases; nucleotides not matched to a gene: 8. The CDR3 DNA reads TGTGCCAGCAGTTACGGGACAGGGCTGCACTATGGCTACACCTTC. Translation gives CASSYGTGLHYGYTF. Full variable domain (remainder filled in from reference TRBV7-2 and TRBJ1-2): GAGVSQSPSNKVTEKGKDVELRCDPISGHTALYWYRQSLGQGLEFLIYFQGNSAPDKSGLPSDRFSAERTGGSVSTLTIQRTQQEDSAVYLCASSYGTGLHYGYTFGSGTRLTVV.

The CDR3 spells CASSSSPDTQYF. The CDR3 nucleotides are TGTGCCAGCAGTTCTAGCCCCGATACGCAGTATTTT. This chain uses TRBV2 with TRBJ2-3; perhaps TRBD2 as D (5 bases). The CDR3 totals 12 residues. The V and J ends lost 5 bases and 6 bases respectively, with 9 bases between them. CDR1 is SNHLY, CDR2 FYNNEI, per germline.

The chain couples TRBV7-2 to TRBJ1-1; 10 bases fit TRBD1. Germline V gene sequence: CDR1 SGHTA, CDR2 FQGNSA. The CDR3 has 15 residues. With 4 bases clipped from V and 1 base from J, the junction kept 3 bases outside the gene matches. For the CDR3, the DNA is TGTGCCAGCAGCTCGGGACAGGGGACGAACACTGAAGCTTTCTTT. This translates into CASSSGQGTNTEAFF.

In nucleotides, the CDR3 is TGTGCCAGTAGTAGAAACAGTCCCTATGGCTACACCTTC. The encoded protein is CASSRNSPYGYTF. V and J are TRBV19 and TRBJ1-2, with no clear D. Germline values: CDR1 LNHDA, CDR2 SQIVND (reference sequence). V lost 4 bases and J 4 bases, leaving 10 bases between the germline ends. This CDR3 has 13 residues. Full variable domain (remainder filled in from reference TRBV19 and TRBJ1-2): DGGITQSPKYLFRKEGQNVTLSCEQNLNHDAMYWYRQDPGQGLRLIYYSQIVNDFQKGDIAEGYSVSREKKESFPLTVTSAQKNPTAFYLCASSRNSPYGYTFGSGTRLTVV.

The chain combines TRBV3-1 (or the pseudogene TRBV3-2) with TRBJ1-1; a possible D gene is TRBD1 (5 bases). V was shortened by 4 bases and J by 4 bases, with 13 bases between the two germline ends. This CDR3 has 14 amino acids. The V gene's germline CDR1 is LGHDT and CDR2 YNNKEL (reference sequence). The CDR3 sequence is CASSPGGWGTEAFF. The DNA of the CDR3 is TGTGCCAGCAGCCCGGGGGGTTGGGGCACTGAAGCTTTCTTT.

Only a few counts were recorded for this clone. An end of the junction does not agree with germline; a read error may underlie this. The V call is TRBV3-1 (or the pseudogene TRBV3-2), the J call TRBJ2-2; 7 bases line up with TRBD1. There are 15 residues in the CDR3. Germline assignment: CDR1 LGHDT and CDR2 YNNKEL (reference sequence). CDR3 in amino acids: CASSQGTVNTGELFF. The CDR3 nucleotides read TGTGCCAGCAGTCAAGGGACAGTGAACACCGGGGAGCTGTTTTTT.

The J gene is TRBJ2-3, the V gene TRBV5-1; the D is unclear. V was clipped by 5 bases and J by 2 bases, with 12 bases between them. Germline V gives CDR1 SGHRS, CDR2 YFSETQ. There are 14 residues in the CDR3. This CDR3 reads CASRAGSYTDTQYF. The DNA of the CDR3 is TGCGCCAGCAGGGCAGGTTCATACACAGATACGCAGTATTTT.